This T cell receptor beta chain was identified in a study of blood T cells in healthy people across ages. V was pared by 2 bases and J by 5 bases, with 4 bases of the junction left unmatched. The CDR3 spans 16 residues. Germline CDR1 reads SGHVS; CDR2 reads FNYEAQ. Findings and caveats of the study: PBMCs left unsorted prevented a conclusive naive versus antigen-experienced comparison.

A second PCR, run for roughly 7 to 12 cycles, used a sample-barcoded 5' primer plus a J-beta primer mix. TCRdb re-called the 5' RACE reads through MiXCR, storing one row per CDR3 protein. The sample holds 1.5 million to 2 million distinct CDR3 sequences; 40% to 55% are singletons and the top ten take over 2%. In regard to this clonotype: The antigen is not known.

This TCR was sampled from a woman in her 40s in good health. Source material: blood. V and J are TRBV7-6 and TRBJ2-3; 13 bases are a match to TRBD2. The CDR3, as DNA: TGTGCCAGCAGCTTATTGACTAGCGGGGGGATAGATACGCAGTATTTT. It translates to CASSLLTSGGIDTQYF.